This T cell receptor beta chain appears in the sequencing data of a study of cytomegalovirus exposure and HLA in healthy donors. Study-wide results and caveats: Analysis performed later showed TCR beta chains linked to HLA being more clonally expanded than equally common others.

Trimming took 2 bases from V and 5 from J, leaving 10 bases between them. Germline V lookup: CDR1 MDHEN, CDR2 SYDVKM. The CDR3 is made up of 14 amino acids. Remarks on this clone: The antigen remains undetermined.

The PCR used 60 Vbeta and 13 Jbeta primers. Using immunoSEQ multiplex PCR, the repertoire was profiled, and TCRdb retains in-frame clones only, with some absent. Of about 70,000 clones in the sample, 70% to 75% were seen once. The chain has TRBV28 and TRBJ1-5; D gene uncertain. This TCR was recovered from a human donor in good health. Sequences were obtained from PBMCs. The CDR3 sequence is CASSLPQYHQPQHF. The CDR3 nucleotides read TGTGCCAGCAGTTTACCACAGTACCATCAGCCCCAGCATTTT.